These 12 T cell receptor beta chains originate from one sample sequenced in a study of human T cells and chemical hapten exposure. TCRdb ran MiXCR on the RACE reads and lists one entry per CDR3 protein. Among about 84,000 distinct CDR3 sequences listed, more than 9% were seen once. As to time point: patch test 2, 6 weeks after DPC sensitization. Treatment given: therapeutic diphenylcyclopropenone sensitization with weekly scalp DPC. This sample comprised whole blood, obtained in connection with sensitization to the hapten diphenylcyclopropenone (DPC). The receptors were sampled from a woman in her fifties or sixties with alopecia areata. Some clones in this sample may be carry-over from other donors' samples.

This clonotype came up a few times. The rearrangement links TRBV13 to TRBJ1-6; no reliable D call. CDR1 is PRHDT and CDR2 is FYEKMQ in the germline V gene (reference sequence). V was clipped by 5 bases and J by 0 bases, with 14 bases between them. This CDR3 spans 17 amino acids. The CDR3 DNA follows: TGTGCCAGCAGCCCCCCGCGAGGGAGCTCCTATAATTCACCCCTCCACTTT. Protein product: CASSPPRGSSYNSPLHF.

This clonotype was counted at least ten times. V usage is TRBV12-3 or TRBV12-4 and J usage is TRBJ1-6; tentatively, D is TRBD1 (6 bases). The CDR3 loop spans 14 amino acids. V was trimmed by 1 base and J by 12 bases, leaving 13 bases between them. The CDR3 sequence: CASSLVGTGLPLHF. CDR3 nucleotides: TGTGCCAGCAGTTTAGTAGGAACAGGGTTACCCCTCCACTTT.

The V and J genes are TRBV5-1 and TRBJ1-1, with D unresolved. Germline CDR1 SGHRS, CDR2 YFSETQ. The CDR3 totals 13 residues. Trimming took 3 bases from V and 0 from J, leaving 6 bases between them. CDR3 sequence: CASSWALNTEAFF. DNA of the CDR3: TGCGCCAGCAGCTGGGCCCTGAACACTGAAGCTTTCTTT.

This chain uses TRBV30 with TRBJ1-2; D remains ambiguous. The germline V gene has CDR1 GTSNPN and CDR2 SVGIG (reference sequence). V lost 4 bases, J lost 5 bases, and 14 bases lay in between. The CDR3 consists of 13 residues. The CDR3 protein is CAWKGNVGYGYTF. The CDR3 DNA is TGTGCCTGGAAGGGTAATGTCGGTTATGGCTACACCTTC. Full variable domain (missing parts from reference TRBV30 and TRBJ1-2): SQTIHQWPATLVQPVGSPLSLECTVEGTSNPNLYWYRQAAGRGLQLLFYSVGIGQISSEVPQNLSASRPQDRQFILSSKKLLLSDSGFYLCAWKGNVGYGYTFGSGTRLTVV.

This clonotype was observed many times. This chain connects TRBV20-1 to TRBJ1-4; perhaps TRBD1 as D (6 bases). Per germline, CDR1 DFQATT and CDR2 SNEGSKA (reference sequence). The CDR3 sequence is 14 residues long. V lost 4 bases to trimming and J lost 1 base, with 10 bases between them. CDR3 nucleotide sequence: TGCAGTGCTATTGGCAGGGGAACTAATGAAAAACTGTTTTTT. This encodes CSAIGRGTNEKLFF.

Ten or more counts support this clonotype. This sequence joins TRBV28 and TRBJ1-5; 7 nucleotides line up with TRBD1. Germline-derived CDR1 and CDR2 are MDHEN and SYDVKM. This CDR3 is 17 amino acids long. The junction had 12 bases not matched to a gene; V was cut back by 5 bases and J by 2 bases. The CDR3 region has the DNA TGTGCCAGCAGTGACTCGGAGGGGGCCGGAGGCAATCAGCCCCAGCATTTT. It translates to CASSDSEGAGGNQPQHF.

The table lists this clonotype with a few counts. The rearrangement links TRBV4-3 to TRBJ2-5; no clear D. V lost 1 base and J 5 bases, leaving 11 bases between the germline ends. The length of the CDR3 is 14 residues. In germline, CDR1 is LGHNA, CDR2 YSLEER. CDR3 in DNA: TGCGCCAGCAGCCAAGCATCACCTGGTGAGACCCAGTACTTC. Its translation: CASSQASPGETQYF.

The V gene is TRBV29-1, the J gene TRBJ2-1; 12 bases agree with TRBD2. Germline V gives CDR1 SQVTM, CDR2 ANQGSEA. The CDR3 is 16 residues long. The J segment lost 0 bases and the V segment lost 5 bases, leaving 5 bases of the junction unmatched. CDR3 in DNA: TGCAGCGTTCACCCGACTAGCGGGAGCTCCTACAATGAGCAGTTCTTC. It encodes CSVHPTSGSSYNEQFF.

The rearrangement joins TRBV7-9 to TRBJ2-1, with no clear D. V gave up 5 bases and J gave up 4 bases, with 18 bases separating them. Germline V gene data show CDR1 as SEHNR and CDR2 as FQNEAQ (reference sequence). The length of the CDR3 is 16 residues. The CDR3 DNA is TGTGCCAGCAGCCCACGCCCACTGAATAGTTACAATGAGCAGTTCTTC. Amino acids: CASSPRPLNSYNEQFF.

The V and J genes are TRBV20-1 and TRBJ2-3, with 10 bases aligning to TRBD2. The CDR3 sequence is 14 residues long. Losses at the gene ends were 6 bases for V and 7 bases for J; bases not matched to a gene: 10. Germline-derived CDR1 and CDR2 are DFQATT and SNEGSKA (reference sequence). DNA of the CDR3: TGCAGTGCAGTTCCTAGCGGGAGAGAGAATACGCAGTATTTT. Amino acid sequence: CSAVPSGRENTQYF.

This clonotype was recorded many times. The genes are TRBV14 and TRBJ2-7; 9 nucleotides match TRBD2. Germline CDR1 reads SGHDN; CDR2 reads FVKESK. The CDR3 is 17 residues long. V was clipped by 0 bases and J by 1 base; unmatched bases: 7. The CDR3 protein is CASSQDSGLARSYEQYF. The CDR3 DNA reads TGTGCCAGCAGCCAAGACAGTGGACTAGCGAGATCCTACGAGCAGTACTTC. The complete variable domain, with remaining parts taken from reference TRBV14 and TRBJ2-7, reads EAGVTQFPSHSVIEKGQTVTLRCDPISGHDNLYWYRRVMGKEIKFLLHFVKESKQDESGMPNNRFLAERTGGTYSTLKVQPAELEDSGVYFCASSQDSGLARSYEQYFGPGTRLTVT.

In this sample, this clonotype turned up a few times. The chain combines TRBV28 with TRBJ2-7; tentatively, D is TRBD1 or TRBD2 (5 bases each). CDR3 length: 14 residues. Germline loops: CDR1 MDHEN, CDR2 SYDVKM. The V end was cut by 6 bases, the J end by 2 bases, with 14 bases between. The CDR3 region has the DNA TGTGCCAGCAGCGTGCTAGGGACCACCTACGAGCAGTACTTC. It specifies CASSVLGTTYEQYF.